The source of this T cell receptor beta chain is a study of Ad26.COV2.S vaccination and SARS-CoV-2 variants. Study outcomes and limitations: Spike-specific TCR breadth ran higher among vaccine recipients than placebo recipients.

Germline V lookup: CDR1 LGHDT, CDR2 YNNKEL (reference sequence). The CDR3 sequence is 16 residues long. With 0 bases removed from V and 8 bases from J, the gap between germline ends came to 16 bases. Treatment meaning: some 20 received Ad26.COV2.S at low or high dose, single or two shots; about 5 received placebo; per-sample allocation not given. Sampling was performed 63 days after the first vaccine or placebo injection. The repertoire was sequenced with immunoSEQ multiplex PCR; TCRdb's copy has only in-frame clones and lacks some. This sample yields roughly 300,000 clones, of which about nine tenths are seen a single time; approximately 5.9% belongs to the top ten. Details on this clone: Antigen specificity is unknown.

The sample consisted of peripheral blood, taken in a trial of Ad26.COV2.S vaccine versus placebo. This sequence was found in a person between 18 and 59 years old who received the Ad26.COV2.S COVID-19 vaccine or a placebo. The chain employs TRBV3-1 (or the pseudogene TRBV3-2) and TRBJ1-4; D gene unclear. CDR3 residues: CASSQDEWHIREKLFF. CDR3 DNA: TGTGCCAGCAGCCAAGATGAATGGCACATCCGGGAAAAACTGTTTTTT.